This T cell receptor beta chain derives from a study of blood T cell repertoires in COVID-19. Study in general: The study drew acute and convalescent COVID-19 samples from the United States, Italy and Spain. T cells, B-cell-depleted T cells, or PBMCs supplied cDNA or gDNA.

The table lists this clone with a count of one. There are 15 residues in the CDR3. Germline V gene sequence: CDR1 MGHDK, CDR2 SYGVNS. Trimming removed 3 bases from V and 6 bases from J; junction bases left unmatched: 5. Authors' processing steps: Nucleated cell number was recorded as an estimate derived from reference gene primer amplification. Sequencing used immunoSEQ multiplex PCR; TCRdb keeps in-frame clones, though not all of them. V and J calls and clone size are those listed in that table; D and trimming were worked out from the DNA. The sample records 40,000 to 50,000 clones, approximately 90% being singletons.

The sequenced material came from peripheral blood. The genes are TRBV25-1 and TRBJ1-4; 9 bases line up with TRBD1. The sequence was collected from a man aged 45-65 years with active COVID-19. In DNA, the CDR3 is TGTGCCAGCAGTGACCTGGACAGGGGTGATGAAAAACTGTTTTTT. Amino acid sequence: CASSDLDRGDEKLFF.